The TCR beta chain described here comes from a study of blood T cell repertoires in COVID-19. Looking at the study overall: From the United States, Italy and Spain came samples of acute and convalescent COVID-19.

Those enrolled, adults aged about 18 to 89 years, came from around 24 US areas. As originally analysed: Researchers report that nucleated cell counts were estimated from reference gene primer amplification. Method: immunoSEQ multiplex PCR; TCRdb's copy keeps in-frame clones and lacks some. V, J and clone size were drawn from that table, and D and trimming were deduced from the DNA. The sample includes around 400,000 clones, approximately 89% seen only once; the top ten take around 0.94%. The length of the CDR3 is 14 residues. The V and J ends lost 5 bases and 0 bases respectively, with 11 bases between them. Germline V gene sequence: CDR1 SEHNR, CDR2 FQNEAQ (reference sequence).

Sequences were obtained from PBMCs or T cells enriched from blood (not recorded which). The receptor's source is a woman in her thirties or forties who had been exposed to COVID-19. The V and J genes are TRBV7-9 and TRBJ2-7; a weak D match, TRBD2 (5 bases). CDR3 sequence (DNA): TGTGCCAGCAGCCCGGACTCGAGCTCCTACGAGCAGTACTTC. Its protein product is CASSPDSSSYEQYF.